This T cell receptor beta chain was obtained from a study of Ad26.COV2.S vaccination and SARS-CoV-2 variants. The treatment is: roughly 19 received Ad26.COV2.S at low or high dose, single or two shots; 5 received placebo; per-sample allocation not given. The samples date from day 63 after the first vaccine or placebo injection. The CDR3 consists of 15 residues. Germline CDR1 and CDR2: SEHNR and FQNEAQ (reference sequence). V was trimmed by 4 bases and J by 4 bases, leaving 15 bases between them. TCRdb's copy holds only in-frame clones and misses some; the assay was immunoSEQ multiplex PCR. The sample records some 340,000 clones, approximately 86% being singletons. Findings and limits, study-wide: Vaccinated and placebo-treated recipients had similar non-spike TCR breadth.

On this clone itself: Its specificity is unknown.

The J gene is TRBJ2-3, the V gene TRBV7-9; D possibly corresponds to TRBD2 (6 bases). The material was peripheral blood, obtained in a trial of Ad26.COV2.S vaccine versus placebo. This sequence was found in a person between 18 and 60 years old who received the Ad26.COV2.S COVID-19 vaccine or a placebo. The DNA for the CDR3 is TGTGCCAGCAGCTGGGACTCCTGGGGCCCAGATACGCAGTATTTT. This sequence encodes CASSWDSWGPDTQYF.